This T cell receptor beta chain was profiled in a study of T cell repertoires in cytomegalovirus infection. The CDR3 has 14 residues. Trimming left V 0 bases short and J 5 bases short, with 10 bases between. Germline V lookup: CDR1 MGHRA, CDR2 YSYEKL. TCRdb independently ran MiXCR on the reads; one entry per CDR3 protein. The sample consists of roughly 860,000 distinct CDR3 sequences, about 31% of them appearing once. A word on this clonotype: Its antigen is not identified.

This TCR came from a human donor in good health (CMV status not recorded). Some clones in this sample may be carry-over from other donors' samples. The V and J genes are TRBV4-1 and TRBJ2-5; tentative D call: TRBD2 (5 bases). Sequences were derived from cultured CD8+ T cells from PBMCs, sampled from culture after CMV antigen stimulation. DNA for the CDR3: TGCGCCAGCAGCCAAGATTGGTCGGGGGAGACCCAGTACTTC. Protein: CASSQDWSGETQYF.